Shown below are 22 T cell receptor beta chains from a single sample sequenced in a study of T cell clones after liver transplantation. Sequencing was performed with immunoSEQ multiplex PCR; in TCRdb, only in-frame clones are kept and a portion is missing. The sample contains about 25,000 clones, 55% to 75% of which appear only once. Sequenced here: CD4+ T cells from blood, sampled before liver transplant. The receptor source for this set is a human donor who received a liver transplant.

This clone has only one observation. The V and J genes are TRBV5-1 and TRBJ2-1, with D possibly TRBD1 on 5 matching bases. CDR3 length: 16 residues. With 0 bases removed from V and 0 bases from J, the gap between germline ends came to 10 bases. Germline lookup yields CDR1 SGHRS and CDR2 YFSETQ. The CDR3 reads CASSLGGRPSYNEQFF. The CDR3 region has the DNA TGCGCCAGCAGCTTGGGGGGCCGTCCCTCCTACAATGAGCAGTTCTTC.

Turning to this clone: The same CDR3 is also encoded by other DNA sequences in this sample. V gene TRBV11-2 combines with J gene TRBJ1-2, with D perhaps TRBD1 (5 bases). Germline lookup yields CDR1 SGHAT and CDR2 FQNNGV. The CDR3 consists of 15 residues. V was cut by 1 base and J by 4 bases, with 13 bases left in between. This CDR3 reads CASSLVQGGGYGYTF. The CDR3 nucleotides are TGTGCCAGCAGCTTAGTGCAGGGTGGCGGCTATGGCTACACCTTC.

This sequence joins TRBV11-3 and TRBJ2-3; 9 nucleotides match TRBD2. V lost 1 base, J lost 3 bases, and 5 bases stayed unmatched. This CDR3 is 16 amino acids long. Germline V lookup: CDR1 SGHNT, CDR2 YENEEA. CDR3 amino acids: CASSLGGGRETDTQYF. CDR3 sequence (DNA): TGTGCCAGCAGCTTAGGCGGCGGGAGGGAAACAGATACGCAGTATTTT.

About this clone: This specimen includes other DNA sequences encoding the same CDR3. The CDR3 DNA reads as TGTGCCAGCAGTACCCCGGGACAGTTGAACAAACTCTATAATTCACCCCTCCACTTT. As protein: CASSTPGQLNKLYNSPLHF. The chain carries TRBV28 and TRBJ1-6, with TRBD1 matching 7 bases. Trimming took 5 bases from V and 3 from J; bases not matched to a gene: 16. Germline lookup yields CDR1 MDHEN and CDR2 SYDVKM. CDR3 length: 19 residues.

The V call is TRBV7-2, the J call TRBJ2-1, with no clear D. From germline, CDR1 is SGHTA and CDR2 FQGNSA. The CDR3 is 14 amino acids. V was clipped by 1 base and J by 1 base, with 5 bases between them. CDR3 in amino acids: CASSLGWSYNEQFF. CDR3 nucleotides: TGTGCCAGCAGCTTAGGCTGGTCCTACAATGAGCAGTTCTTC.

V usage is TRBV19 and J usage is TRBJ2-1; TRBD2 agrees at 9 bases. The CDR3 runs to 15 residues. J was trimmed by 4 bases and V by 9 bases; bases with no gene match: 10. CDR1 and CDR2 from the germline V gene are LNHDA and SQIVND (reference sequence). The CDR3 here is CASRIAGVNYNEQFF. The CDR3 nucleotides are TGTGCCAGCCGAATAGCGGGAGTGAATTACAATGAGCAGTTCTTC.

A note on this clone: An end of the junction does not agree with germline; a read error may underlie this. CDR3 in amino acids: CTSSEYGANVLTF. In DNA, the CDR3 is TGTACCAGCAGTGAATATGGGGCCAACGTCCTGACTTTC. The chain carries TRBV25-1 and TRBJ2-6; D remains unclear. Germline CDR1 and CDR2: MGHDK and SYGVNS. There are 13 residues in the CDR3.

This rearrangement joins TRBV4-3 to TRBJ2-2, with D possibly being TRBD1 or TRBD2 (6 bases each). Germline loops: CDR1 LGHNA, CDR2 YSLEER. Between the trimmed V and J ends, which lost 3 bases and 6 bases, there was a span of 11 bases. The CDR3 contains 14 residues. This chain's CDR3 is CASSHIRGAGELFF. The CDR3 coding sequence is TGCGCCAGCAGCCACATTAGGGGGGCCGGGGAGCTGTTTTTT.

The table lists this clone with a count of one. V usage is TRBV6-5 and J usage is TRBJ1-6; 9 bases are shared with TRBD1. Looked up from germline, CDR1 is MNHEY and CDR2 is SVGAGI. This CDR3 is built from 15 residues. J gave up 9 bases and V 4 bases, and 7 bases lay outside the gene matches. CDR3 sequence: CASSSSGQGFSPLHF. The CDR3 DNA is TGTGCCAGCAGTTCTTCAGGACAGGGGTTTTCACCCCTCCACTTT.

This clone was seen more than once but under ten times. The chain links TRBV30 to TRBJ1-1, with a weak D call TRBD1 (6 bases). CDR1 GTSNPN and CDR2 SVGIG come from the germline V gene (reference sequence). This CDR3 contains 13 residues. Deletions cut 4 bases from V and 0 bases from J, with 9 bases between. This chain's CDR3 is CAWTGQLNTEAFF. Here the CDR3 DNA reads TGTGCCTGGACCGGACAGCTGAACACTGAAGCTTTCTTT.

The CDR3 bases are TGTGCCAGCAATCGGGAGAGCGGGAGAGGGAATGAGCAGTTCTTC. Protein: CASNRESGRGNEQFF. The V gene is TRBV2, the J gene TRBJ2-1; the match to TRBD2 covers 8 bases. Germline values: CDR1 SNHLY, CDR2 FYNNEI. J lost 7 bases, V lost 7 bases, and 12 bases had no gene match. The CDR3 spans 15 residues.

This clone was observed a few times. The chain combines TRBV6-5 with TRBJ2-2, with 12 positions matching TRBD1. Germline CDR1 MNHEY, CDR2 SVGAGI. V shed 6 bases and J 5 bases; nucleotides not matched to a gene: 4. The CDR3 sequence is 15 residues long. This CDR3 is CASRRGQGATGELFF. The CDR3 region has the DNA TGTGCCAGCAGAAGGGGACAGGGGGCAACCGGGGAGCTGTTTTTT.

This clone was seen a handful of times. V usage is TRBV19 and J usage is TRBJ1-1; D not resolved. The CDR3 loop spans 13 amino acids. V shed 1 base and J shed 6 bases, with 9 bases lying between them. Germline CDR1 reads LNHDA; CDR2 reads SQIVND (reference sequence). The DNA of the CDR3 is TGTGCCAGTAGTATAGGGCAGGTCCCTGAAGCTTTCTTT. Amino acid sequence: CASSIGQVPEAFF.

This sequence joins TRBV7-2 and TRBJ1-3, with 8 nucleotides matching TRBD1. Trimming removed 5 bases from V and 8 bases from J; junction bases left unmatched: 5. CDR1 and CDR2 from the germline V gene are SGHTA and FQGNSA. The CDR3 loop spans 13 amino acids. For the CDR3, the DNA is TGTGCCAGCAGCACAGGACAGGGTGACACCATATATTTT. Its translation is CASSTGQGDTIYF.

This clone was recorded a few times. This chain connects TRBV29-1 to TRBJ1-1, with D maybe TRBD1 (5 bases). Germline loops: CDR1 SQVTM, CDR2 ANQGSEA. V was clipped by 3 bases and J by 1 base, with 9 bases between them. This CDR3 is built from 13 residues. In DNA, the CDR3 is TGCAGCGTTGATGTAACAGGGAACACTGAAGCTTTCTTT. Its protein is CSVDVTGNTEAFF.

This sequence joins TRBV28 and TRBJ1-2, with D unclear. V lost 2 bases, J lost 0 bases, and 7 bases lay in between. The length of the CDR3 is 14 residues. Germline assignment: CDR1 MDHEN and CDR2 SYDVKM. Written as DNA, the CDR3 is TGTGCCAGCAGTTTAGGAGGGCCTAACTATGGCTACACCTTC. It codes for CASSLGGPNYGYTF.

This chain uses TRBV19 with TRBJ2-6; the match to TRBD2 covers 8 bases. The trim removed 8 bases at V and 4 bases at J, leaving 4 bases unmatched. Germline V gene sequence: CDR1 LNHDA, CDR2 SQIVND (reference sequence). This CDR3 contains 14 residues. The CDR3 here is CASREGSGANVLTF. For the CDR3, the DNA is TGTGCCAGTCGGGAGGGTTCCGGGGCCAACGTCCTGACTTTC. Full variable domain (missing parts from reference TRBV19 and TRBJ2-6): DGGITQSPKYLFRKEGQNVTLSCEQNLNHDAMYWYRQDPGQGLRLIYYSQIVNDFQKGDIAEGYSVSREKKESFPLTVTSAQKNPTAFYLCASREGSGANVLTFGAGSRLTVL.

This clone appeared a few times. V is TRBV19 and J is TRBJ2-7; 10 bases line up with TRBD1. Germline lookup yields CDR1 LNHDA and CDR2 SQIVND (reference sequence). The J segment lost 5 bases and the V segment lost 5 bases, leaving 3 bases of the junction unmatched. This CDR3 contains 13 residues. Here the CDR3 reads CASSWDRGDEQYF. The CDR3 DNA follows: TGTGCCAGTAGTTGGGACAGGGGTGACGAGCAGTACTTC.

The rearrangement uses TRBV7-9 and TRBJ2-5, with D possibly matching TRBD1 (6 bases). V lost 0 bases and J 4 bases, leaving 9 bases between the germline ends. CDR3 length equals 14 residues. Germline V lookup: CDR1 SEHNR, CDR2 FQNEAQ (reference sequence). In nucleotides, the CDR3 is TGTGCCAGCAGCTTAGCGCTCAGGGGAGAGACCCAGTACTTC. It encodes CASSLALRGETQYF.

The J gene is TRBJ1-5, the V gene TRBV30; 7 nucleotides line up with TRBD1. This CDR3 is built from 13 residues. Germline V gene data show CDR1 as GTSNPN and CDR2 as SVGIG (reference sequence). V lost 5 bases and J lost 6; bases outside the gene matches: 7. CDR3 nucleotide sequence: TGTGCCTGGGGACAGGAGTTACTTCAGCCCCAGCATTTT. This sequence encodes CAWGQELLQPQHF.

This clone is a singleton in its sample. V gene TRBV2 combines with J gene TRBJ1-1, with D perhaps matching TRBD1 (6 bases). The CDR3 contains 12 residues. V lost 9 bases, J lost 5 bases, and 13 bases lay in between. Germline values: CDR1 SNHLY, CDR2 FYNNEI. CDR3 sequence: CASGSQGTEAFF. CDR3 sequence (DNA): TGTGCCAGTGGATCTCAGGGGACTGAAGCTTTCTTT.

The chain carries TRBV7-9 and TRBJ2-2; 14 nucleotides line up with TRBD2. The CDR3 has 18 residues. The ends lost 3 bases at V and 4 bases at J; junction bases unmatched: 7. The germline CDR1 and CDR2 sequences are SEHNR and FQNEAQ (reference sequence). The DNA for the CDR3 is TGTGCCAGCAGCTTCCTTCCGGGACTAGCGGGAGTCACCGGGGAGCTGTTTTTT. This sequence encodes CASSFLPGLAGVTGELFF.